The 20 T cell receptor beta chains below come from one sample, sequenced in a study of shared clonotypes between healthy human individuals (dated by TCRdb to about 2020). Libraries were built with the immunoSEQ multiplex PCR assay. The clones in this table, taken by TCRdb from immuneACCESS, are in-frame only. Not every clone is retained; where verified, under half of the shortfall comes from an unresolved V gene, and the cause of the rest is unknown. This sample holds 1 million to 1.3 million clones; more than 75% were observed only once. The top ten constitute 0.5% to 0.65% of the sample. Sequenced material: memory CD4+ T cells from PBMCs. The sample's cell subset or site label is to be understood as: CD45RA-negative fraction. The origin of the receptors is a man aged 18 to 29 in good health. Some clones in this sample may be carry-over from other donors' samples.

The rearrangement uses TRBV28 and TRBJ2-5; D ambiguous. The CDR3 is made up of 13 amino acids. CDR1 and CDR2 from the germline V gene are MDHEN and SYDVKM. V lost 7 bases and J lost 5, with 14 bases in between. The CDR3 sequence: CASNLPGRETQYF. The DNA of the CDR3 is TGTGCCAGCAACCTTCCGGGTCGGGAGACCCAGTACTTC.

This clone was seen more than once but under ten times. The V call is TRBV6-6, the J call TRBJ1-4, with unresolved D. The germline V and J ends were trimmed by 8 bases and 6 bases, with 13 bases remaining between them. Germline V gives CDR1 MNHNY, CDR2 SVGAGI (reference sequence). This CDR3 comprises 13 residues. CDR3 protein: CASGLVADEKLFF. DNA for the CDR3: TGTGCCAGCGGGTTGGTAGCCGATGAAAAACTGTTTTTT.

This clone was observed a handful of times. The gene calls are TRBV5-1 and TRBJ2-5; the D gene is possibly TRBD1 (6 bases). The J call is doubtful: the DNA matches TRBJ2-7 better. The CDR3 consists of 15 residues. Germline-derived CDR1 and CDR2 are SGHRS and YFSETQ. The CDR3 sequence: CASSGRQGTRYEQYF. DNA of the CDR3: TGCGCCAGCAGTGGTCGGCAGGGGACCCGTTACGAGCAGTACTTC.

V is TRBV28 and J is TRBJ2-3; tentative D call: TRBD2 (6 bases). Germline CDR1 and CDR2: MDHEN and SYDVKM. The CDR3 spans 17 residues. Trimming cost V 5 bases and J 2 bases, with 20 bases left between them. CDR3 sequence reads: CASSPQGDSLHTDTQYF. The DNA for the CDR3 is TGTGCCAGCAGTCCCCAAGGGGACTCCCTTCACACAGATACGCAGTATTTT.

The V call is TRBV30, the J call TRBJ1-1; possibly TRBD1 for D (5 bases). V was clipped by 0 bases and J by 1 base, with 18 bases between them. The CDR3 covers 17 residues. Germline V CDR1 and CDR2: GTSNPN, SVGIG (reference sequence). The CDR3 sequence is CAWSVLYPPTGNTEAFF. In DNA form, the CDR3 reads TGTGCCTGGAGTGTACTGTACCCCCCAACAGGGAACACTGAAGCTTTCTTT.

This rearrangement joins TRBV7-2 to TRBJ2-1; TRBD2 matches at 7 bases. The V gene end was trimmed by 5 bases and the J gene end by 1 base; junction bases not matched to a gene: 5. Germline-derived CDR1 and CDR2 are SGHTA and FQGNSA. The CDR3 loop spans 15 amino acids. The CDR3 region is CASSVTAGSYNEQFF. DNA for the CDR3: TGTGCCAGCAGCGTAACAGCGGGGTCCTACAATGAGCAGTTCTTC.

The chain joins TRBV9 to TRBJ2-5, with TRBD2 matching over 10 bases. CDR3 size: 18 residues. Germline values: CDR1 SGDLS, CDR2 YYNGEE. V was clipped by 4 bases and J by 5 bases; unmatched bases: 17. CDR3 bases: TGTGCCAGCAGCCCCTCGAGGACTAGCGGAGGGGTTGGGGAGACCCAGTACTTC. Translated: CASSPSRTSGGVGETQYF.

The CDR3 sequence is CASSHASADTDTQYF. CDR3 coding DNA: TGCGCCAGCAGCCACGCTAGCGCGGACACAGATACGCAGTATTTT. This chain links TRBV4-3 with TRBJ2-3, with D perhaps TRBD2 (6 bases). CDR1 and CDR2 from the germline V gene are LGHNA and YSLEER. V gave up 3 bases and J gave up 2 bases, with 12 bases separating them. The CDR3 has 15 amino acids.

This clone was recorded at least ten times. V and J are TRBV2 and TRBJ2-3; TRBD2 agrees at 11 bases. CDR1 and CDR2 (germline): SNHLY, FYNNEI. The CDR3 loop spans 16 amino acids. V was pared by 2 bases and J by 2 bases, with 3 bases of the junction left unmatched. For the CDR3, the DNA is TGTGCCAGCAGTGAAAGACTAGCGGGAAACACAGATACGCAGTATTTT. Amino acids: CASSERLAGNTDTQYF.

The rearrangement uses TRBV7-6 and TRBJ2-2; D call uncertain. The CDR3 spans 14 residues. V was clipped by 6 bases and J by 6 bases, with 14 bases between them. CDR1 SGHVS and CDR2 FNYEAQ come from the germline V gene. CDR3 region: CASRVGLASGELFF. In DNA, the CDR3 is TGTGCCAGCAGGGTGGGGTTGGCCTCCGGGGAGCTGTTTTTT.

The chain is built from TRBV5-6 and TRBJ2-7, with 8 positions matching TRBD1. The ends lost 2 bases at V and 5 bases at J; junction bases unmatched: 12. This CDR3 contains 16 residues. Germline V lookup: CDR1 SGHDT, CDR2 YYEEEE. This chain's CDR3 is CASSFWRDRGVDEQYF. CDR3 DNA: TGTGCCAGCAGCTTCTGGCGAGACAGGGGTGTCGACGAGCAGTACTTC.

The chain joins TRBV7-9 to TRBJ1-2; D unresolved. The V end was cut by 5 bases, the J end by 7 bases, with 8 bases between. CDR1 and CDR2 (germline): SEHNR, FQNEAQ (reference sequence). The CDR3 covers 11 residues. CDR3 residues: CASSAPRGYTF. The CDR3 nucleotides read TGTGCCAGCAGCGCCCCCCGTGGCTACACCTTC.

As for this clone: The same CDR3 also results from other DNA sequences found in this sample. V is TRBV5-1 and J is TRBJ2-5, with 12 bases fitting TRBD2. The trim removed 0 bases at V and 1 base at J, leaving 1 base unmatched. Germline V lookup: CDR1 SGHRS, CDR2 YFSETQ. This CDR3 comprises 16 residues. The CDR3, as DNA: TGCGCCAGCAGCTTGGGACTAGCGGGAGCCCAAGAGACCCAGTACTTC. Its translation is CASSLGLAGAQETQYF.

The V call is TRBV5-6, the J call TRBJ2-3; D is unclear. V gave up 2 bases and J gave up 2 bases, with 12 bases separating them. CDR3 length: 15 amino acids. Germline V gene lookup returns CDR1 SGHDT and CDR2 YYEEEE. The CDR3 protein is CASSFFDGDTDTQYF. DNA for the CDR3: TGTGCCAGCAGCTTTTTTGACGGAGACACAGATACGCAGTATTTT. The full variable domain, completed using reference TRBV5-6 and TRBJ2-3, is DAGVTQSPTHLIKTRGQQVTLRCSPKSGHDTVSWYQQALGQGPQFIFQYYEEEERQRGNFPDRFSGHQFPNYSSELNVNALLLGDSALYLCASSFFDGDTDTQYFGPGTRLTVL.

This chain links TRBV6-5 with TRBJ2-7; 10 bases align to TRBD2. The CDR3 has 14 residues. Unmatched junction bases numbered 3, after V lost 5 bases and J lost 2 bases. Germline V gene data show CDR1 as MNHEY and CDR2 as SVGAGI. CDR3 residues: CASSIAGGPYEQYF. The CDR3 DNA reads TGTGCCAGCAGTATAGCGGGAGGACCCTACGAGCAGTACTTC.

The chain recombines TRBV2 with TRBJ2-7; D uncertain. The germline CDR1 and CDR2 sequences are SNHLY and FYNNEI. V was pared by 8 bases and J by 1 base, with 12 bases between. CDR3 length: 13 amino acids. The CDR3 loop reads CASAHLGSYEQYF. CDR3 DNA: TGTGCCAGCGCCCATTTGGGGTCCTACGAGCAGTACTTC.

The rearrangement links TRBV7-3 to TRBJ2-1; TRBD2 matches 10 bases. Germline V lookup: CDR1 SGHTA, CDR2 FQGTGA. The CDR3 length is 17 residues. Germline trimming cut 5 bases from V and 6 bases from J; bases unmatched to any gene: 13. The CDR3 coding sequence is TGTGCCAGCAGCCCGAACGGAGCGGGAGGGCCGGGCAATGAGCAGTTCTTC. Translating gives CASSPNGAGGPGNEQFF.

The V call is TRBV28, the J call TRBJ2-7; D may be TRBD1 (5 bases). V was pared by 5 bases and J by 2 bases, with 13 bases between. CDR3 length equals 14 residues. Germline assignment: CDR1 MDHEN and CDR2 SYDVKM. CDR3 sequence (DNA): TGTGCCAGCAGTCTGACAGACTCAACCTACGAGCAGTACTTC. As protein: CASSLTDSTYEQYF.

The chain joins TRBV11-2 to TRBJ2-4; D unclear. Trimming pared 5 bases from V and 0 bases from J, leaving 8 bases between. This CDR3 is built from 14 residues. The germline V gene has CDR1 SGHAT and CDR2 FQNNGV. CDR3 region: CASSPDIAKNIQYF. The CDR3 coding sequence is TGTGCCAGCAGCCCCGATATAGCCAAAAACATTCAGTACTTC.

The rearrangement uses TRBV5-8 and TRBJ1-5, with a possible D match to TRBD1 (6 bases). The CDR3 totals 15 residues. V shed 0 bases and J shed 7 bases, with 14 bases lying between them. The germline gives CDR1 SGHTS, CDR2 YDEGEE. The CDR3 coding sequence is TGTGCCAGCAGCTTGGACGGGGGGCCCGGGCAGCCCCAGCATTTT. Its protein is CASSLDGGPGQPQHF.